The 31 T cell receptor beta chains below were found in one sample sequenced in a study of shared clonotypes between healthy human individuals. This table comes from immunoSEQ multiplex PCR, and its TCRdb copy is limited to in-frame clones, with some not included. The data show over a million clones, roughly 95% seen once. The sequenced sample was naive CD4+ T cells sorted from blood. Stated subset: CD45RA+ positively selected. The source is a man in his thirties or forties in good health.

This clone occurred once. The chain carries TRBV2 and TRBJ2-1, with D perhaps matching TRBD1 or TRBD2 (6 bases each). The germline V and J ends were trimmed by 7 bases and 6 bases, with 19 bases remaining between them. The CDR3 totals 15 residues. The germline CDR1 and CDR2 sequences are SNHLY and FYNNEI. The CDR3 bases are TGTGCCAGCACCCGGGGACGCAAGGGGGGCAATGAGCAGTTCTTC. Encoded protein: CASTRGRKGGNEQFF.

This sequence joins TRBV27 and TRBJ2-2; D unclear. Per the germline V gene, CDR1 is MNHEY and CDR2 is SMNVEV (reference sequence). The V gene lost 5 bases and the J gene lost 7 bases, with 8 bases spanning the gap. The CDR3 loop spans 12 amino acids. The CDR3 protein is CASSPVNGELFF. CDR3 in DNA: TGTGCCAGCAGTCCTGTTAACGGGGAGCTGTTTTTT.

Concerning this clone itself: Other DNA variants within this sample encode the same CDR3. The chain's CDR3 is CASSYSPGVADGYTF. The DNA of the CDR3 is TGTGCCAGCAGTTACTCGCCGGGGGTGGCGGACGGTTACACCTTC. V gene TRBV6-5 combines with J gene TRBJ1-2; a weak D match, TRBD1 (5 bases). Germline-derived CDR1 and CDR2 are MNHEY and SVGAGI. V was clipped by 0 bases and J by 11 bases, with 19 bases between them. This CDR3 spans 15 amino acids.

As DNA, the CDR3 is TGTGCCAGCAGCTTAGGTTCAGGGAGTTCGTTTTATACGCAGTATTTT. Residues: CASSLGSGSSFYTQYF. The V gene is TRBV7-6, the J gene TRBJ2-3; the D gene could be TRBD1 or TRBD2 (5 bases each). Deletions cut 1 base from V and 7 bases from J, with 18 bases between. The CDR3 length is 16 residues. Germline lookup yields CDR1 SGHVS and CDR2 FNYEAQ. Full variable domain (outside the CDR3, taken from reference TRBV7-6 and TRBJ2-3): GAGVSQSPRYKVTKRGQDVALRCDPISGHVSLYWYRQALGQGPEFLTYFNYEAQQDKSGLPNDRFSAERPEGSISTLTIQRTEQRDSAMYRCASSLGSGSSFYTQYFGPGTRLTVL.

The chain carries TRBV7-9 and TRBJ1-5; 9 bases line up with TRBD1. This CDR3 has 15 residues. The trim removed 5 bases at V and 6 bases at J, leaving 8 bases unmatched. From germline, CDR1 is SEHNR and CDR2 FQNEAQ (reference sequence). CDR3 DNA sequence: TGTGCCAGCAGCCGTTCGGACAGGGGAGGTCAGCCCCAGCATTTT. It yields the protein CASSRSDRGGQPQHF.

The J gene is TRBJ2-1, the V gene TRBV7-9; D possibly corresponds to TRBD2 (5 bases). Per the germline V gene, CDR1 is SEHNR and CDR2 is FQNEAQ (reference sequence). The CDR3 length is 16 residues. Trimming pared 2 bases from V and 4 bases from J, leaving 15 bases between. CDR3 loop: CASSLLWGTRYNEQFF. CDR3 nucleotide sequence: TGTGCCAGCAGCTTACTTTGGGGTACTAGGTACAATGAGCAGTTCTTC. Full variable domain (missing parts from reference TRBV7-9 and TRBJ2-1): DTGVSQNPRHKITKRGQNVTFRCDPISEHNRLYWYRQTLGQGPEFLTYFQNEAQLEKSRLLSDRFSAERPKGSFSTLEIQRTEQGDSAMYLCASSLLWGTRYNEQFFGPGTRLTVL.

The chain carries TRBV5-1 and TRBJ2-5, with D possibly matching TRBD2 (5 bases). The CDR3 extends over 14 amino acids. V was cut by 4 bases and J by 5 bases, with 15 bases left in between. Per the germline V gene, CDR1 is SGHRS and CDR2 is YFSETQ. The CDR3 DNA reads as TGCGCCAGCAGCAACGGACTCAGCCCGGAGACCCAGTACTTC. It translates to CASSNGLSPETQYF.

This clone has a single count. The CDR3 bases are TGTGCCAGCAGCCAGGACAGTTATAGCAATCAGCCCCAGCATTTT. Amino acid sequence: CASSQDSYSNQPQHF. This rearrangement joins TRBV5-5 to TRBJ1-5; weak D call: TRBD1 (6 bases). From germline, CDR1 is SGHKS and CDR2 YYEKEE (reference sequence). Deletions cut 4 bases from V and 0 bases from J, with 11 bases between. CDR3 length: 15 amino acids.

This chain joins TRBV2 and TRBJ2-1; the D is unclear. Trimming took off 2 bases at V and 0 bases at J, with 14 bases between the two ends. Germline CDR1 and CDR2: SNHLY and FYNNEI. There are 17 residues in the CDR3. CDR3 in DNA: TGTGCCAGCAGTGAATTTTTCCCCGGCAGCTCCTACAATGAGCAGTTCTTC. The encoded protein is CASSEFFPGSSYNEQFF.

This rearrangement joins TRBV19 to TRBJ2-3; 8 bases align to TRBD2. V lost 6 bases, J lost 0 bases, and 2 bases stayed unmatched. Germline V CDR1 and CDR2: LNHDA, SQIVND (reference sequence). The CDR3 contains 14 residues. The CDR3 reads CASSGLASTDTQYF. The DNA of the CDR3 is TGTGCCAGTAGCGGACTAGCCAGCACAGATACGCAGTATTTT.

The chain joins TRBV10-2 to TRBJ2-1, with 9 bases that match TRBD2. After removal of 1 base from V and 10 bases from J, the junction contained 5 bases not matched to a gene. This CDR3 region has 14 residues. The germline V gene has CDR1 WSHSY and CDR2 SAAADI. The chain's CDR3 is CASSELGLAREQFF. CDR3 DNA sequence: TGCGCCAGCAGTGAGTTGGGACTAGCACGGGAGCAGTTCTTC.

The chain has TRBV5-1 and TRBJ1-2; D is undetermined. Germline CDR1 and CDR2: SGHRS and YFSETQ. The V and J ends lost 0 bases and 1 base respectively, with 16 bases between them. The CDR3 consists of 17 residues. CDR3 coding DNA: TGCGCCAGCAGCTTGGTGGCGGAGCATCTGGGTAACTATGGCTACACCTTC. The encoded protein is CASSLVAEHLGNYGYTF.

The CDR3 loop reads CASRAGGPYNEQFF. In DNA form, the CDR3 reads TGCGCCAGCAGAGCGGGAGGACCCTACAATGAGCAGTTCTTC. The chain is built from TRBV5-1 and TRBJ2-1; 9 nucleotides align to TRBD2. Trimming cost V 5 bases and J 2 bases; bases outside gene matches: 2. CDR1 and CDR2 from the germline V gene are SGHRS and YFSETQ. The CDR3 is made up of 14 amino acids.

There are a few counts of this clone. CDR3 DNA sequence: TGTGCCAGCTCATCCGACAGGGCTGACTACGAGCAGTACTTC. It yields the protein CASSSDRADYEQYF. The chain links TRBV18 to TRBJ2-7; 7 bases fit TRBD1. Germline V gene data show CDR1 as KGHSH and CDR2 as LQKENI. V shed 5 bases, J shed 3 bases, and the junction held 7 bases outside the gene matches. CDR3 length: 14 amino acids.

The chain links TRBV5-6 to TRBJ1-5; the D gene is possibly TRBD1 (5 bases). V dropped 0 bases and J dropped 2 bases, with 9 bases sitting between them. CDR3 size: 15 residues. Germline-derived CDR1 and CDR2 are SGHDT and YYEEEE. The DNA for the CDR3 is TGTGCCAGCAGCTTGGGGGGCAGGGGCAATCAGCCCCAGCATTTT. This codes for CASSLGGRGNQPQHF.

The rearrangement joins TRBV2 to TRBJ2-3; 8 bases agree with TRBD2. The CDR3 sequence is 16 residues long. V lost 7 bases and J lost 1; bases outside the gene matches: 10. Germline V gives CDR1 SNHLY, CDR2 FYNNEI. The CDR3 loop reads CASMKGVSGGTDTQYF. The CDR3, as DNA: TGTGCCAGCATGAAAGGGGTTAGCGGGGGCACAGATACGCAGTATTTT.

This sequence joins TRBV25-1 and TRBJ1-5, with D perhaps TRBD1 (6 bases). CDR1 and CDR2 (germline): MGHDK, SYGVNS. The CDR3 loop spans 15 amino acids. The V end lost 4 bases, the J end lost 5 bases, and 15 bases lay between the germline ends. The CDR3 region has the DNA TGTGCCAGCAGTGGACCGGGACAAGGACATCAGCCCCAGCATTTT. This gives the protein CASSGPGQGHQPQHF.

CDR3 amino acids: CASSLAPGLAGKDTGELFF. The CDR3 region has the DNA TGTGCCAGCAGCTTAGCGCCGGGACTAGCGGGAAAGGACACCGGGGAGCTGTTTTTT. V is TRBV11-3 and J is TRBJ2-2; 13 bases line up with TRBD2. Losses at the gene ends were 1 base for V and 3 bases for J; bases not matched to a gene: 8. Germline CDR1 SGHNT, CDR2 YENEEA. This CDR3 comprises 19 residues.

The chain has TRBV10-1 and TRBJ2-7; 9 nucleotides align to TRBD2. Germline CDR1 is WNHNN and CDR2 is SYGVQD (reference sequence). V dropped 0 bases and J dropped 8; count of bases not matched to a gene: 11. The CDR3 is made up of 16 amino acids. The CDR3 loop is CASSESSGSLRNKQYF. The CDR3 coding sequence is TGCGCCAGCAGTGAGTCTAGCGGGAGCCTTAGGAATAAGCAGTACTTC.

The chain links TRBV5-6 to TRBJ2-5; 7 bases align to TRBD1. The length of the CDR3 is 15 residues. Unmatched junction bases numbered 13, after V lost 4 bases and J lost 7 bases. Germline V gene data show CDR1 as SGHDT and CDR2 as YYEEEE. This CDR3 is CASSTWDSLLWTQYF. In DNA, the CDR3 is TGTGCCAGCAGCACCTGGGACAGCCTACTTTGGACCCAGTACTTC.

The chain has TRBV5-4 and TRBJ2-7; a weak D match, TRBD1 (5 bases). The CDR3 runs 14 residues. Germline assignment: CDR1 SGHNT and CDR2 YYREEE (reference sequence). V was shortened by 5 bases and J by 7 bases, with 19 bases between the two germline ends. The CDR3 here is CASSTQKGKREQYF. The CDR3 region has the DNA TGTGCCAGCAGTACGCAAAAGGGGAAGAGGGAGCAGTACTTC.

This clone has only one observation. Here the CDR3 DNA reads TGTGCCAGCCAGATCGTTAATGAAAAACTGTTTTTT. It specifies CASQIVNEKLFF. The J gene is TRBJ1-4, the V gene TRBV2; D unresolved. Trimming removed 8 bases from V and 4 bases from J, with 8 bases in between. The length of the CDR3 is 12 residues. CDR1 is SNHLY, CDR2 FYNNEI, per germline.

This rearrangement joins TRBV6-5 to TRBJ2-5, with D maybe TRBD2 (6 bases). The ends were cut back, 7 bases at V and 9 bases at J, with 18 bases in the middle. The CDR3 length is 13 residues. Germline V CDR1 and CDR2: MNHEY, SVGAGI. CDR3: CASNKGPWGAQYF. In DNA, the CDR3 is TGTGCCAGCAACAAGGGCCCGTGGGGGGCCCAGTACTTC.

The chain carries TRBV11-2 and TRBJ2-2, with a possible D match to TRBD1 (6 bases). The V gene's germline CDR1 is SGHAT and CDR2 FQNNGV. V shed 2 bases and J shed 4 bases, with 20 bases lying between them. CDR3 size: 18 residues. The CDR3 here is CASSLSQTGNRGTGELFF. For the CDR3, the DNA is TGTGCCAGCAGCTTAAGTCAGACAGGAAATCGTGGCACCGGGGAGCTGTTTTTT.

This rearrangement joins TRBV7-9 to TRBJ2-5; 8 bases align to TRBD2. In germline, CDR1 is SEHNR, CDR2 FQNEAQ (reference sequence). V shed 5 bases and J 5 bases; nucleotides not matched to a gene: 4. The CDR3 consists of 13 residues. The CDR3 spells CASSPGGVETQYF. Here the CDR3 DNA reads TGTGCCAGCAGCCCCGGGGGGGTTGAGACCCAGTACTTC.

V usage is TRBV29-1 and J usage is TRBJ2-3; 16 positions agree with TRBD2. Germline V gene lookup returns CDR1 SQVTM and CDR2 ANQGSEA. CDR3 length: 17 residues. V dropped 7 bases and J dropped 4; count of bases not matched to a gene: 11. The CDR3 is CSGGLAGGKKRADTQYF. The CDR3 region has the DNA TGCAGCGGGGGACTAGCGGGAGGGAAAAAACGGGCAGATACGCAGTATTTT.

The chain is built from TRBV28 and TRBJ2-1; 7 bases fit TRBD1. Germline V lookup: CDR1 MDHEN, CDR2 SYDVKM. V lost 2 bases to trimming and J lost 2 bases; unmatched junction nucleotides: 6. The length of the CDR3 is 16 residues. CDR3 nucleotide sequence: TGTGCCAGCAGTTTAACAAGGGGGCTGCCCTACAATGAGCAGTTCTTC. Protein: CASSLTRGLPYNEQFF.

The V and J genes are TRBV5-1 and TRBJ2-2; no firm D call. CDR1 is SGHRS and CDR2 is YFSETQ in the germline V gene. V lost 1 base, J lost 1 base, and 5 bases lay in between. This CDR3 spans 14 amino acids. CDR3 bases: TGCGCCAGCAGCTTGAAGGGGAACACCGGGGAGCTGTTTTTT. Its protein product is CASSLKGNTGELFF.

The rearrangement uses TRBV28 and TRBJ1-4, with TRBD1 matching over 8 bases. There are 14 residues in the CDR3. CDR1 MDHEN and CDR2 SYDVKM come from the germline V gene. V dropped 2 bases and J dropped 8; count of bases not matched to a gene: 4. The CDR3 coding sequence is TGTGCCAGCAGTTTACCAGGGGGCGGAGAAAAACTGTTTTTT. This codes for CASSLPGGGEKLFF.

The V gene is TRBV28, the J gene TRBJ2-7; 7 nucleotides line up with TRBD2. The CDR3 is made up of 13 amino acids. V gave up 8 bases and J gave up 5 bases; unmatched junction bases: 9. Germline CDR1 MDHEN, CDR2 SYDVKM. The CDR3 DNA sequence: TGTGCCAGCGGGGGGGATGCTTTACACGAGCAGTACTTC. Amino acid sequence: CASGGDALHEQYF.

The table lists this clone with a count of one. The CDR3 nucleotides are TGTGCCAGCAGGATCACAGGGATTGAAAAACTGTTTTTT. This codes for CASRITGIEKLFF. This sequence joins TRBV28 and TRBJ1-4, with a possible D match to TRBD1 (6 bases). In germline, CDR1 is MDHEN, CDR2 SYDVKM. The ends were cut back, 6 bases at V and 7 bases at J, with 12 bases in the middle. The CDR3 loop spans 13 amino acids.